What follows describes a single T cell receptor (beta chain). TCRdb keeps only in-frame clones here, not all; method: immunoSEQ multiplex PCR. In the table there are roughly 30,000 clones, 81% of which are singletons. This specimen comes from a study of blood T cell repertoires in COVID-19. Study background: Collection of acute and convalescent COVID-19 samples took place in the United States, Italy and Spain.

The CDR3 is 17 residues long. J was trimmed by 6 bases and V by 3 bases; bases with no gene match: 18. Germline-derived CDR1 and CDR2 are DFQATT and SNEGSKA (reference sequence). This clonotype originated in a woman aged 55-70 years with acute or convalescent COVID-19. Sequencing was carried out using peripheral blood. This chain links TRBV20-1 with TRBJ2-3, with 7 bases identical to TRBD2. CDR3: CSASGRASAVRKDTQYF. The CDR3 DNA sequence: TGCAGTGCTAGTGGGAGGGCTAGCGCCGTGCGGAAGGATACGCAGTATTTT.